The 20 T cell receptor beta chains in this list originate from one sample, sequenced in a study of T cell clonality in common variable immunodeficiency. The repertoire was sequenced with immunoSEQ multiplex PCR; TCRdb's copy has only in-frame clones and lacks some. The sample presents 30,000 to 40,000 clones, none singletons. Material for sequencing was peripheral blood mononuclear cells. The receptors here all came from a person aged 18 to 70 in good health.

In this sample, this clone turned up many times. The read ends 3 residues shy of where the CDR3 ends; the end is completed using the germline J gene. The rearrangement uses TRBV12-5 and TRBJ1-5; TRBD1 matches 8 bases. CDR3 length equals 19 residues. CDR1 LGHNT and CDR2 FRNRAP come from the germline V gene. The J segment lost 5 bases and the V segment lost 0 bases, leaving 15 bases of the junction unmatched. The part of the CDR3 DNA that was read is TGTGCTAGTGGTTTGGTACCCAAAGGGGGACAGGCCGGGGATCAGCCC. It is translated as CASGLVPKGGQAGDQP. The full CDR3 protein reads CASGLVPKGGQAGDQPQHF.

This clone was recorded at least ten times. This chain's CDR3 is CASSVASLAGSEQFF. Partial CDR3 DNA: TGTGCCAGCAGCGTAGCTTCACTAGCGGGGAGTGAG. This chain uses TRBV9 with TRBJ2-1; TRBD2 agrees at 10 bases. The CDR3 goes on 3 residues after the read ends, and that part is filled in from the germline J gene. The CDR3 covers 15 residues. Looked up from germline, CDR1 is SGDLS and CDR2 is YYNGEE. J gave up 9 bases and V 0 bases, and 6 bases lay outside the gene matches.

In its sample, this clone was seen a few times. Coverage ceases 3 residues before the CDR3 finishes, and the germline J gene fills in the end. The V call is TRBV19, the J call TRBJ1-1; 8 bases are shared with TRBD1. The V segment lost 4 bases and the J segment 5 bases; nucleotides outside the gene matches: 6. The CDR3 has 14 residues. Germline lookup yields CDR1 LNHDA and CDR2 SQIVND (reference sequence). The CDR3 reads CASSRTGTVTEAFF. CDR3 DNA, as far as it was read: TGTGCCAGTAGTAGGACAGGGACGGTTACTGAA. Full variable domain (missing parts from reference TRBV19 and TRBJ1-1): DGGITQSPKYLFRKEGQNVTLSCEQNLNHDAMYWYRQDPGQGLRLIYYSQIVNDFQKGDIAEGYSVSREKKESFPLTVTSAQKNPTAFYLCASSRTGTVTEAFFGQGTRLTVV.

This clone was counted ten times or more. CDR3 sequence reads: CASRAGTSGPNTGTGELFF. Incomplete CDR3 DNA: TGTGCCAGCAGGGCCGGGACTAGCGGGCCTAACACCGGCACCGGGGAG. V usage is TRBV2 and J usage is TRBJ2-2; 12 positions match TRBD2. The read ends 3 residues early relative to the CDR3; the germline J gene fills the gap. With 6 bases clipped from V and 4 bases from J, the junction kept 15 bases outside the gene matches. Germline V gene data show CDR1 as SNHLY and CDR2 as FYNNEI. This CDR3 contains 19 residues.

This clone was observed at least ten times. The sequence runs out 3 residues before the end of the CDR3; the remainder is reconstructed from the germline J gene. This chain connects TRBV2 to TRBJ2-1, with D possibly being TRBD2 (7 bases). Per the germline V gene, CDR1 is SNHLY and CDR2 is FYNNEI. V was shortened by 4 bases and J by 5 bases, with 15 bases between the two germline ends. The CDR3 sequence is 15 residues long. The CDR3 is CASSVRRGGNNEQFF. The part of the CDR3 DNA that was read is TGTGCCAGCAGTGTTCGGAGGGGGGGAAACAATGAG.

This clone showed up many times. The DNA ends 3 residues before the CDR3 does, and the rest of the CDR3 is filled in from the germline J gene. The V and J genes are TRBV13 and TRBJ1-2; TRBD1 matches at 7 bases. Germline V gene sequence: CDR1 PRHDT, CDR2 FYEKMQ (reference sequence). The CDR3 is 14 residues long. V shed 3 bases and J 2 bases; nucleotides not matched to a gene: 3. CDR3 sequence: CASSFATGNYGYTF. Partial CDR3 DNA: TGTGCCAGCAGCTTCGCGACAGGGAACTATGGC. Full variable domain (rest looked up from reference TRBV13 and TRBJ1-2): AAGVIQSPRHLIKEKRETATLKCYPIPRHDTVYWYQQGPGQDPQFLISFYEKMQSDKGSIPDRFSAQQFSDYHSELNMSSLELGDSALYFCASSFATGNYGYTFGSGTRLTVV.

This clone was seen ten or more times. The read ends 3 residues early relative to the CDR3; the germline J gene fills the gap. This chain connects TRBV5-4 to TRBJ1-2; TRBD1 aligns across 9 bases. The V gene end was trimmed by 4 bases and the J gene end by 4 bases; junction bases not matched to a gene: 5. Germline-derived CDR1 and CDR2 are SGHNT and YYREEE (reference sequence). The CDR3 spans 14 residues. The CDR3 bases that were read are TGTGCCAGCAGCCCGGACAGGGGCACCTATGGC. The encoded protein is CASSPDRGTYG. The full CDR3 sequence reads CASSPDRGTYGYTF.

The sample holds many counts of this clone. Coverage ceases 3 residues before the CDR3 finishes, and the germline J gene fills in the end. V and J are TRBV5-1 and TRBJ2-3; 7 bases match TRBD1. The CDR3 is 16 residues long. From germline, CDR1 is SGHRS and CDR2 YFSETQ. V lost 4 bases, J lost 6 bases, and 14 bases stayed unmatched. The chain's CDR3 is CASSDRAFALGDTQYF. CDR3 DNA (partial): TGCGCCAGCAGCGACAGGGCTTTTGCGCTGGGTGATACG.

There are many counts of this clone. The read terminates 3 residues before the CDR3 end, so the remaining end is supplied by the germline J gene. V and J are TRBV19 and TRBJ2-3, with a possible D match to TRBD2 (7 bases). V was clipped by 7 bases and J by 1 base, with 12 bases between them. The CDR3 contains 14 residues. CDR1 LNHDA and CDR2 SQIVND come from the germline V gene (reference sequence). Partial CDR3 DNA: TGTGCCAGTAAGGGGGGGCCTGGCACAGATACG. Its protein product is CASKGGPGTDT. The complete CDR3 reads CASKGGPGTDTQYF.

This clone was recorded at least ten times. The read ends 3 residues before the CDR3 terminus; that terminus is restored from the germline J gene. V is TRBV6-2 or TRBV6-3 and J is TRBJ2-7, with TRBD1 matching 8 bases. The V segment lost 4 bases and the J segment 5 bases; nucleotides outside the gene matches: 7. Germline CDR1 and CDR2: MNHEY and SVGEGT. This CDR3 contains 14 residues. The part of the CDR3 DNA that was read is TGTGCCAGCAGTTCGGACAGGGAAGTAGACGAG. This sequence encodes CASSSDREVDE. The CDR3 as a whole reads CASSSDREVDEQYF.

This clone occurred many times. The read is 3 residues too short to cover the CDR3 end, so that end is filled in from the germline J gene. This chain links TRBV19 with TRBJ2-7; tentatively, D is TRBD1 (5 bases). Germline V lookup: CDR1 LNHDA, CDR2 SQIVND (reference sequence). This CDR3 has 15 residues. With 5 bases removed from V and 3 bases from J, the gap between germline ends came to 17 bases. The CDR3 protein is CASSPPQGGDYEQYF. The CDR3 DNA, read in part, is TGTGCCAGTAGTCCCCCGCAGGGTGGAGACTACGAG.

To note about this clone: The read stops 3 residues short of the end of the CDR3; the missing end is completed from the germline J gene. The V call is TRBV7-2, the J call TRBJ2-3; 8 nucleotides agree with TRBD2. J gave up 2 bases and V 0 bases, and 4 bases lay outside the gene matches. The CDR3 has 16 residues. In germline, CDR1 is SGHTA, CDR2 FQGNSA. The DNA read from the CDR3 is TGTGCCAGCAGCTTAGCGCGGGGGGCAGTCACAGATACG. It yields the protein CASSLARGAVTDT. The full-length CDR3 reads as CASSLARGAVTDTQYF. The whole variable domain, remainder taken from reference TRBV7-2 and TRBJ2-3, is GAGVSQSPSNKVTEKGKDVELRCDPISGHTALYWYRQSLGQGLEFLIYFQGNSAPDKSGLPSDRFSAERTGGSVSTLTIQRTQQEDSAVYLCASSLARGAVTDTQYFGPGTRLTVL.

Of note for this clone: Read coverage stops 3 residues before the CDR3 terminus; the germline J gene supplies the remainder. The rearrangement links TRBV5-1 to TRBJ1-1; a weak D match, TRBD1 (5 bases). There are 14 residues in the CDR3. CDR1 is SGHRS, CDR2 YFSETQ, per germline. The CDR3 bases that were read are TGCGCCAGCAGCTTGTCGGGACTAAACTATGGA. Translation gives CASSLSGLNYG. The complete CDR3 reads CASSLSGLNYGAFF. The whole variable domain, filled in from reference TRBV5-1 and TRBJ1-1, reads KAGVTQTPRYLIKTRGQQVTLSCSPISGHRSVSWYQQTPGQGLQFLFEYFSETQRNKGNFPGRFSGRQFSNSRSEMNVSTLELGDSALYLCASSLSGLNYGAFFGQGTRLTVV.

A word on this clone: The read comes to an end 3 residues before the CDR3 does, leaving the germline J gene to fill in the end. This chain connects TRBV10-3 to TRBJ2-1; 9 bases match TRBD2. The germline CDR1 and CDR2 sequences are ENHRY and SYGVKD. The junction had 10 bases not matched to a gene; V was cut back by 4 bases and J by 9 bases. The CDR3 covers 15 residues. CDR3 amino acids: CAISGGSGRTSEQFF. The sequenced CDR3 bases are TGTGCCATCAGTGGGGGTAGCGGGAGAACAAGTGAG.

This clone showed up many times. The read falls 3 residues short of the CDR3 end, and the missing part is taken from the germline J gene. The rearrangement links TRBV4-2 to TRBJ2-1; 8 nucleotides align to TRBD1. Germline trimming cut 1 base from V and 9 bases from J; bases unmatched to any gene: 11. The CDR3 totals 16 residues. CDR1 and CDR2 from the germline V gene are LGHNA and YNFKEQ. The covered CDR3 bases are TGTGCCAGCAGCCAAGGCCCGGGACAGGCCATTCTTGAG. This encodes CASSQGPGQAILE. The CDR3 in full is CASSQGPGQAILEQFF.

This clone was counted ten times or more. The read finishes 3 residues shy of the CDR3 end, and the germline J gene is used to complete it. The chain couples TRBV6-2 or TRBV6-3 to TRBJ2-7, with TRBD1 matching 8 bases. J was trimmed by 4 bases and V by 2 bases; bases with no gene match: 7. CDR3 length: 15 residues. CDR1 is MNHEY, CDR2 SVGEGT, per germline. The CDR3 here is CASSYDRTGSYEQYF. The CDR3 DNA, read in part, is TGTGCCAGCAGTTACGATCGGACAGGGAGTTACGAG.

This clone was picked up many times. The sequenced CDR3 bases are TGTGCCAGCAGCTTGGGAGGGGCCGGCTACGAG. It is translated as CASSLGGAGYE. The CDR3 as a whole reads CASSLGGAGYEQYF. The chain employs TRBV5-4 and TRBJ2-7; TRBD1 or TRBD2 may be the D gene (5 bases each). The CDR3 end falls 3 residues outside the read, so it is completed with the germline J gene. Germline CDR1 SGHNT, CDR2 YYREEE (reference sequence). This CDR3 contains 14 residues. Trimming shortened V by 0 bases and J by 3 bases, and 10 bases separated the two germline ends.

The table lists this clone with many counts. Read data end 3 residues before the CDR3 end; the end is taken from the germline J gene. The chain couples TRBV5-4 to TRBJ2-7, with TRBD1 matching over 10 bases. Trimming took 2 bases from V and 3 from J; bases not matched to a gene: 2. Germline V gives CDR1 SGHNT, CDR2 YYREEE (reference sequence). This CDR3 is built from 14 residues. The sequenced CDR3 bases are TGTGCCAGCAGCTTAGGACAGGGGGACTACGAG. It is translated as CASSLGQGDYE. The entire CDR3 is CASSLGQGDYEQYF.

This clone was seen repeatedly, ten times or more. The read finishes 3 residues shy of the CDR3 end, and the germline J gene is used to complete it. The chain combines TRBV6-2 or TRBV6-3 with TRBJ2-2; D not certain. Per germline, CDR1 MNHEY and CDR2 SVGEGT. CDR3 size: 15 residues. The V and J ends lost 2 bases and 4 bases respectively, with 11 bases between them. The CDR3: CASSYGQSGTGELFF. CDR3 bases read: TGTGCCAGCAGTTACGGCCAGTCGGGCACCGGGGAG.

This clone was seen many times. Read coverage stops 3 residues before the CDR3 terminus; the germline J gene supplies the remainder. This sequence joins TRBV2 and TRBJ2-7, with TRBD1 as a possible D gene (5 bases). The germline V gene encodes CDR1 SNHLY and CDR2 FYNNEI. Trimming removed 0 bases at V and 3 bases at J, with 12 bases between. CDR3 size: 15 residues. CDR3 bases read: TGTGCCAGCAGTGAAGCGGTACAGGCCTACTACGAG. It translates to CASSEAVQAYYE. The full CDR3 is CASSEAVQAYYEQYF.